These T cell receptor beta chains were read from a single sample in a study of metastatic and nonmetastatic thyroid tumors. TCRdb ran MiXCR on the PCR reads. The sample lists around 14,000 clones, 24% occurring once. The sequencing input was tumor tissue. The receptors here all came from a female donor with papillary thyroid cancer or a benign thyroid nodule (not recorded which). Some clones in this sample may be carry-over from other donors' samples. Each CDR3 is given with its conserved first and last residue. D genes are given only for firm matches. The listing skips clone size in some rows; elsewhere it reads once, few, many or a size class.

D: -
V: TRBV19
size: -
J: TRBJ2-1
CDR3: CASSITFEQFF
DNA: TGTGCCAGTAGTATCACTTTCGAGCAGTTCTTC

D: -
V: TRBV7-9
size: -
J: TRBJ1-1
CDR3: CASSGRVNTEAFF
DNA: TGTGCCAGCAGCGGGCGGGTGAACACTGAAGCTTTCTTT

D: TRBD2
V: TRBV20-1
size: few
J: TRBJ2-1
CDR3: CSVPAQPSGVGDEQFF
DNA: TGCAGTGTCCCGGCCCAACCTAGCGGGGTTGGGGATGAGCAGTTCTTC

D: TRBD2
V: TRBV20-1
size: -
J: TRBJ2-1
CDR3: CSASRGTSGRIGNEQFF
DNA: TGCAGTGCTAGTCGTGGGACTAGCGGGAGGATTGGGAATGAGCAGTTCTTC

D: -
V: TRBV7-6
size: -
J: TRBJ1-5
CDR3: CASSLAKGQPQHF
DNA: TGTGCCAGCAGCTTAGCAAAGGGTCAGCCCCAGCATTTT

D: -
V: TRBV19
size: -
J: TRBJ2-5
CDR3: CASSTGTSGTQYF
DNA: TGTGCCAGTAGTACCGGGACCTCGGGGACCCAGTACTTC

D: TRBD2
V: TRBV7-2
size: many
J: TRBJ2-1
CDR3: CASSVSSGRALGNEQFF
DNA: TGTGCCAGCAGCGTTAGCAGCGGGAGGGCCCTCGGAAATGAGCAGTTCTTC

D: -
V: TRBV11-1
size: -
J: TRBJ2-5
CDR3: CASSLEGEYGAETQYF
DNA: TGCGCCAGCAGCTTAGAAGGCGAATACGGGGCAGAGACCCAGTACTTC

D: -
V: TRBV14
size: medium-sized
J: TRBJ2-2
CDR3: CASSQVSSTGELFF
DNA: TGTGCCAGCAGCCAAGTGTCGAGCACCGGGGAGCTGTTTTTT

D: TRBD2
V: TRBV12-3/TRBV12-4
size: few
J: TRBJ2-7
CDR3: CASQEVAGGGEQYF
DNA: TGTGCCAGCCAAGAGGTAGCGGGTGGGGGCGAGCAGTACTTC

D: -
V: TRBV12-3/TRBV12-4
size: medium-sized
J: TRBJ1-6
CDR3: CASSFSLSPLHF
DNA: TGTGCCAGCAGTTTCTCATTGTCACCCCTCCACTTT

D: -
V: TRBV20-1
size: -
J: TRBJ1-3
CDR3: CSASPGQSSGNTIYF
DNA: TGCAGTGCTAGCCCCGGACAGAGCTCTGGAAACACCATATATTTT

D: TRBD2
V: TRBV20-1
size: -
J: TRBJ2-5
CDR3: CSARGCGKTSVGTYF
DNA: TGCAGTGCTAGAGGATGTGGGAAGACTAGCGTGGGCACGTACTTC

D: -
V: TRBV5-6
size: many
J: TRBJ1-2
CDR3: CASSLGLGNYGYTF
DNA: TGTGCCAGCAGCTTGGGGCTGGGGAACTATGGCTACACCTTC

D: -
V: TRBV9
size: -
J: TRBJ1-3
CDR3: CASSLDWEVAYNF
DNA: TGTGCCAGCAGCCTAGACTGGGAGGTGGCATATAATTTT

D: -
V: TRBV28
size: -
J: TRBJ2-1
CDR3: CATSFGPYNEQFF
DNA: TGTGCCACGAGCTTTGGCCCCTACAATGAGCAGTTCTTC

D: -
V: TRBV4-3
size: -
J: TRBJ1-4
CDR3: CASSQEMSTATNEKLFF
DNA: TGCGCCAGCAGCCAAGAGATGTCGACAGCAACTAATGAAAAACTGTTTTTT

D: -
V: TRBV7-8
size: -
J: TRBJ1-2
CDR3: CASSLLGDLYGYTF
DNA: TGTGCCAGCAGCTTGTTGGGGGATCTCTATGGCTACACCTTC

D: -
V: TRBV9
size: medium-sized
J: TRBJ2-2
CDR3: CASSPRGRTLNTGELFF
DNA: TGTGCCAGCAGCCCCCGGGGGAGGACACTAAACACCGGGGAGCTGTTTTTT

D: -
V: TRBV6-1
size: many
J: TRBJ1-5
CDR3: CASIIEGGSNQPQHF
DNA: TGTGCCAGCATCATAGAAGGGGGTAGCAATCAGCCCCAGCATTTT

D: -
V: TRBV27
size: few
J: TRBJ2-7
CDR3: CASRRTGGQGFYEQYF
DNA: TGTGCCAGTAGAAGAACTGGGGGCCAGGGTTTCTACGAGCAGTACTTC

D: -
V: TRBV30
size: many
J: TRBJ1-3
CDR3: CASEGETGNTIYF
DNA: TGTGCCTCGGAGGGGGAAACTGGAAACACCATATATTTT

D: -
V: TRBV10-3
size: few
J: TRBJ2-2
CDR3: CAISRTNTGELFF
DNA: TGTGCCATCTCGCGGACGAACACCGGGGAGCTGTTTTTT

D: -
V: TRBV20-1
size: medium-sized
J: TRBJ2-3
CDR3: CSARDLGGRSTDTQYF
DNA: TGCAGTGCTAGAGATTTAGGTGGCCGAAGCACAGATACGCAGTATTTT

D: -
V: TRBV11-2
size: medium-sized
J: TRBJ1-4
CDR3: CASSFGEGTNEKLFF
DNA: TGTGCCAGCAGCTTCGGTGAGGGGACTAATGAAAAACTGTTTTTT

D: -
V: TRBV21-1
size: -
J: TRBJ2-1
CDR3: CASSITGTGFYNEQFF
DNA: TGTGCCAGCAGCATAACCGGGACAGGGTTTTACAATGAGCAGTTCTTC

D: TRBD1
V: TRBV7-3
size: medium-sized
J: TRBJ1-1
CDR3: CASSLTGGQGTEAFF
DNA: TGTGCCAGCAGCTTAACTGGGGGACAGGGTACTGAAGCTTTCTTT

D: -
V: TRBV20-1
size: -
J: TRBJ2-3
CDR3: CSATDVRGTDTQYF
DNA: TGCAGCGCTACGGACGTTCGGGGCACAGATACGCAGTATTTT

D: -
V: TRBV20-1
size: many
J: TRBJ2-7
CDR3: CSARDTLNEQYF
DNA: TGCAGTGCTAGAGATACGCTTAACGAGCAGTACTTC

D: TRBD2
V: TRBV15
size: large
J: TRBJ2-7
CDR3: CATSRIAGEEQYF
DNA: TGTGCCACCAGCAGAATAGCGGGAGAAGAGCAGTACTTC

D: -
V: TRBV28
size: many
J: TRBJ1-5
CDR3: CASSLGGARNQPQHF
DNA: TGTGCCAGCAGTTTAGGCGGGGCTCGCAATCAGCCCCAGCATTTT

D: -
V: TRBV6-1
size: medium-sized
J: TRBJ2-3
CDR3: CASGRDTQYF
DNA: TGTGCCAGCGGTAGGGATACGCAGTATTTT

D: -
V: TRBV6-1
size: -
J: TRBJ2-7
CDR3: CASVCVYEQYF
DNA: TGTGCCAGCGTATGCGTATACGAGCAGTACTTC

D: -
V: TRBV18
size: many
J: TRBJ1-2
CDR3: CASSPRDVEYGYTF
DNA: TGTGCCAGCTCACCCCGGGACGTAGAGTATGGCTACACCTTC

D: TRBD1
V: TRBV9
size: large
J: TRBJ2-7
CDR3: CASSVEDVGQVEQYF
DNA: TGTGCCAGCAGCGTAGAAGATGTTGGACAGGTCGAGCAGTACTTC

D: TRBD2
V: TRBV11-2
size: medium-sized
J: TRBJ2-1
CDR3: CASSFSGSNEQFF
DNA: TGTGCCAGCAGCTTTAGCGGGAGCAATGAGCAGTTCTTC

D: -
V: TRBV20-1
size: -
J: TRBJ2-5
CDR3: CSAREGGYRQETQYF
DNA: TGCAGTGCTAGAGAAGGGGGGTATAGGCAGGAGACCCAGTACTTC

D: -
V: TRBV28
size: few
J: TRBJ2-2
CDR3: CASSTANTGELFF
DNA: TGTGCCAGCAGTACAGCGAACACCGGGGAGCTGTTTTTT

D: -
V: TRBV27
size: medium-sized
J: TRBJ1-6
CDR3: CASSRQALLGSPLHF
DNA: TGTGCCAGCAGTCGACAGGCCCTTCTTGGTTCACCCCTCCACTTT

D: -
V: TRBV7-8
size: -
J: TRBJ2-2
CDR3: CASSLMQGTTGELFF
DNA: TGTGCCAGCAGCTTAATGCAGGGGACCACCGGGGAGCTGTTTTTT

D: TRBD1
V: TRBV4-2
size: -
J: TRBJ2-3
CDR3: CASSTRQGTHTDTQYF
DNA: TGTGCCAGCAGCACACGACAGGGAACACACACAGATACGCAGTATTTT

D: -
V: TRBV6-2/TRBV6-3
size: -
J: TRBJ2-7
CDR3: CASTRSGAEQYF
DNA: TGTGCCAGCACCCGTTCTGGGGCGGAGCAGTACTTC

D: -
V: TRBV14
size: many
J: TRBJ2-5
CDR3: CASSVHRGGETQYF
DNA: TGTGCCAGCAGCGTCCACAGGGGAGGGGAGACCCAGTACTTC